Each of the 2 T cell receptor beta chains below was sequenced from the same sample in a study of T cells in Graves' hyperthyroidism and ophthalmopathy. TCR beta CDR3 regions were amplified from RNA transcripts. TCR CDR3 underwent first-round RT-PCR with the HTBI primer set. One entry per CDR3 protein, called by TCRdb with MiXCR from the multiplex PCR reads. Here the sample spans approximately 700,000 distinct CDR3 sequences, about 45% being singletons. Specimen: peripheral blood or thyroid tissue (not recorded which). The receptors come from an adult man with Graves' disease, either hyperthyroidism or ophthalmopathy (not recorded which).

CDR3 loop: CATSDATGTGTEKLFF. The CDR3 DNA reads as TGTGCCACCAGTGATGCCACCGGGACAGGGACTGAAAAACTGTTTTTT. This chain uses TRBV24-1 with TRBJ1-4; 9 bases map to TRBD1. CDR1 KGHDR and CDR2 SFDVKD come from the germline V gene. J lost 7 bases, V lost 3 bases, and 8 bases had no gene match. CDR3 length: 16 residues.

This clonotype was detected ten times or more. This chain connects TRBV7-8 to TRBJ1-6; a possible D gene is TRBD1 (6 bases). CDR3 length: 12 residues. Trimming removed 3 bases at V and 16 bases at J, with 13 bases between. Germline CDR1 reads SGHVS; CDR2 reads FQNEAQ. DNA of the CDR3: TGTGCCAGCAGCTTTTTGGGGGCGGATCTCCACTTT. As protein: CASSFLGADLHF.